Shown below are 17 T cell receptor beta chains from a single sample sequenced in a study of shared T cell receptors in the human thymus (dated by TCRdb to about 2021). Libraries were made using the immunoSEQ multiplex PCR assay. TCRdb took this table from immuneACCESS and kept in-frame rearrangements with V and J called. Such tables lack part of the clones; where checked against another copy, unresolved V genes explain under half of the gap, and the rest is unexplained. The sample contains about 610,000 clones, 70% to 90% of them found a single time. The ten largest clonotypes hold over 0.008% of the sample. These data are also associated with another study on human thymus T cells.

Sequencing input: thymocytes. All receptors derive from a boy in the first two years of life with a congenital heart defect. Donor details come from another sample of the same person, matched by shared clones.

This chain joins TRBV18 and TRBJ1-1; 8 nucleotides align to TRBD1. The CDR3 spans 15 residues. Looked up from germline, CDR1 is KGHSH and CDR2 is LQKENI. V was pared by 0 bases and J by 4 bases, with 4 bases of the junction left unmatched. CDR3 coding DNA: TGTGCCAGCTCACCACCGGACAGGGTGGGCACTGAAGCTTTCTTT. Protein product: CASSPPDRVGTEAFF.

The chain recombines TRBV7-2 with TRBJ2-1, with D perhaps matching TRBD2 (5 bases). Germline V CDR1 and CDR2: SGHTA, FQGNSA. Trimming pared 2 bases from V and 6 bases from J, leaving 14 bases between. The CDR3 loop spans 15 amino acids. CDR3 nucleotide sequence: TGTGCCAGCAGCTTAACCAGCGGACGTACCAATGAGCAGTTCTTC. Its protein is CASSLTSGRTNEQFF.

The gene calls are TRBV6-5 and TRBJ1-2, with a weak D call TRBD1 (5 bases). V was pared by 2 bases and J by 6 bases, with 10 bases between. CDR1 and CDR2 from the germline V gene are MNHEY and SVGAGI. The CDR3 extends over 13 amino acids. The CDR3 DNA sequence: TGTGCCAGCAGTTACCCTGACAGCGATGGCTACACCTTC. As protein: CASSYPDSDGYTF.

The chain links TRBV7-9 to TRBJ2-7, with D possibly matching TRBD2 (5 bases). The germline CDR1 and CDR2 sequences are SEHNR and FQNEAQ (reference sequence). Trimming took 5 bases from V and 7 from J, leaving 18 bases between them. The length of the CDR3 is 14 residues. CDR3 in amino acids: CASSPRAAPGEQYF. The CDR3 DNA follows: TGTGCCAGCAGCCCCCGAGCGGCCCCAGGAGAGCAGTACTTC.

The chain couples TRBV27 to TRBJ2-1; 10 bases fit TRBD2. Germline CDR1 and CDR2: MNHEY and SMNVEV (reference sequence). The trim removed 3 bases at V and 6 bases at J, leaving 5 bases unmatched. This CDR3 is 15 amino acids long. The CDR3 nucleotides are TGTGCCAGCAGTTTCCTAGCGGGAGTCCCCAATGAGCAGTTCTTC. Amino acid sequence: CASSFLAGVPNEQFF.

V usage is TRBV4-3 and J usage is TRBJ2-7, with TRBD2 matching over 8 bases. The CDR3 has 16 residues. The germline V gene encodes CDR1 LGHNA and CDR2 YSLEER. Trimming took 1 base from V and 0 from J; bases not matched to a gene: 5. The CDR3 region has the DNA TGCGCCAGCAGCCAAGGGACTAGCAGGAGCTCCTACGAGCAGTACTTC. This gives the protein CASSQGTSRSSYEQYF.

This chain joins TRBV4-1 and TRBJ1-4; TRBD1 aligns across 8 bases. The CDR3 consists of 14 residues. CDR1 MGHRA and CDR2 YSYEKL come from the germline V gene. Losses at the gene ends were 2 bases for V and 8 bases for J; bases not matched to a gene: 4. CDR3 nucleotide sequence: TGCGCCAGCAGCCAATCGGCAGGGGGCGAAAAACTGTTTTTT. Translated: CASSQSAGGEKLFF.

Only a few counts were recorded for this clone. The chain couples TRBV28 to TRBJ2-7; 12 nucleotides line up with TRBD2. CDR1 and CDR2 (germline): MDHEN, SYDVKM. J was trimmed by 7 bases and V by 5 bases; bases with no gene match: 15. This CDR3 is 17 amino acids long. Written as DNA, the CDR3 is TGTGCCAGCAGTGTCTATAGGACTAGCGGGACGGCGGGGGAGCAGTACTTC. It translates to CASSVYRTSGTAGEQYF.

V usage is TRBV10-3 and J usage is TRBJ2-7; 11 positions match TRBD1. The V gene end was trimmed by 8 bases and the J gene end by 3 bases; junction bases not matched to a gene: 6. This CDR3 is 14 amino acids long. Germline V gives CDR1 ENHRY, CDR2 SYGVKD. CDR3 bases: TGTGCCATCGCCCGGACAGGGGGCCACTACGAGCAGTACTTC. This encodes CAIARTGGHYEQYF.

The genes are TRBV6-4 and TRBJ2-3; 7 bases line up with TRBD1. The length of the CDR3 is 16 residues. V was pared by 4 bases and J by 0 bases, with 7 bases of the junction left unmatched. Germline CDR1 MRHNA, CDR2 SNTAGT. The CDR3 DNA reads TGTGCCAGCAGTGCCCAACAGGGGAGAAGCACAGATACGCAGTATTTT. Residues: CASSAQQGRSTDTQYF.

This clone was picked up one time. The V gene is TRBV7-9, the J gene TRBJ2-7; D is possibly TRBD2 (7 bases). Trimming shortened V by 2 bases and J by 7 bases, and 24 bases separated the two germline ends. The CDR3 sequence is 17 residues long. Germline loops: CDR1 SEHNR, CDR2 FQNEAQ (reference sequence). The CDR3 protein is CASSLLSGERDTGEQYF. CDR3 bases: TGTGCCAGCAGCTTACTCTCGGGGGAGCGGGACACGGGAGAGCAGTACTTC.

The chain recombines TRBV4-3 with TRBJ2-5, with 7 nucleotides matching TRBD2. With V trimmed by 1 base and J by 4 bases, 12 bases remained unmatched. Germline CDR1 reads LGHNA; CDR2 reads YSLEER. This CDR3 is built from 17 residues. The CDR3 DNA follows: TGCGCCAGCAGCCAAGTGCCAGAGGCGGGAGAGGCAGAGACCCAGTACTTC. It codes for CASSQVPEAGEAETQYF.

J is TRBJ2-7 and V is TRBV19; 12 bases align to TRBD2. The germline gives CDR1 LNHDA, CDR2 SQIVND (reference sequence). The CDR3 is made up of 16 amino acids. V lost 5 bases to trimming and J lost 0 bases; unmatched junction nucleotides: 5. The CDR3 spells CASSPGLAGPSYEQYF. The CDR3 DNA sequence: TGTGCCAGTAGTCCGGGACTAGCGGGCCCCTCCTACGAGCAGTACTTC.

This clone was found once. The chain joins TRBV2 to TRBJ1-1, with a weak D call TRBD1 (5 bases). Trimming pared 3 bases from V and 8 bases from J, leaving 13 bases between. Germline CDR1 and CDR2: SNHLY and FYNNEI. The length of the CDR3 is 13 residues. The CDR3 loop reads CASSEGGEKEAFF. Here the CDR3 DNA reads TGTGCCAGCAGTGAGGGGGGGGAGAAAGAAGCTTTCTTT.

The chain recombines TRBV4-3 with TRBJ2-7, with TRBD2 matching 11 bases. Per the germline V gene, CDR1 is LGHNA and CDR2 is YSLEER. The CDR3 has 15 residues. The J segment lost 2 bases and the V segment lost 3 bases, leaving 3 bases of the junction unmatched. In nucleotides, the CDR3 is TGCGCCAGCAGCCACGGGACTAGCGGCACCTACGAGCAGTACTTC. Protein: CASSHGTSGTYEQYF.

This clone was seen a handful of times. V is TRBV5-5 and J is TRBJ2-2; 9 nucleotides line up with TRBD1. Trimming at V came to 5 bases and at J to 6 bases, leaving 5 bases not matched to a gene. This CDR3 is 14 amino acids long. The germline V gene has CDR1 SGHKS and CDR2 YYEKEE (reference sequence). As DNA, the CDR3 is TGTGCCAGCAGTGTGACAGGGGGTCCCGGGGAGCTGTTTTTT. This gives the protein CASSVTGGPGELFF.

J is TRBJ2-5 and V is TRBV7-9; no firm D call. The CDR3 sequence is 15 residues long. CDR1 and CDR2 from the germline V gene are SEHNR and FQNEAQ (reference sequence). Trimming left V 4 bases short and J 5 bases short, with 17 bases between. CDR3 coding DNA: TGTGCCAGCAGCTCCCCCACAGCTATTGCGGAGACCCAGTACTTC. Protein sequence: CASSSPTAIAETQYF.